One T cell receptor beta chain is described in this entry. The data derive from a study of OX40 agonist ivuxolimab in advanced cancers. This table comes from immunoSEQ multiplex PCR, and its TCRdb copy is limited to in-frame clones, with some not included. The sample holds about 75,000 clones; 86% are singletons and the top ten take around 8.2%. Unmatched junction bases numbered 5, after V lost 5 bases and J lost 1 base. CDR1 SGHTA and CDR2 FQGTGA come from the germline V gene. There are 15 residues in the CDR3. This TCR derives from an adult with an advanced solid tumor such as melanoma, head and neck, liver or kidney cancer. The rearrangement joins TRBV7-3 to TRBJ2-1, with 7 bases aligning to TRBD1. The source material was CD4+ or CD8+ T cells sorted from blood, sampled in a trial of the OX40 agonist ivuxolimab. As DNA, the CDR3 is TGTGCCAGCAGCCGGACAGGTGGGTCCTACAATGAGCAGTTCTTC. Its translation is CASSRTGGSYNEQFF. The variable domain in full, completed from reference TRBV7-3 and TRBJ2-1, reads GAGVSQTPSNKVTEKGKYVELRCDPISGHTALYWYRQSLGQGPEFLIYFQGTGAADDSGLPNDRFFAVRPEGSVSTLKIQRTERGDSAVYLCASSRTGGSYNEQFFGPGTRLTVL.